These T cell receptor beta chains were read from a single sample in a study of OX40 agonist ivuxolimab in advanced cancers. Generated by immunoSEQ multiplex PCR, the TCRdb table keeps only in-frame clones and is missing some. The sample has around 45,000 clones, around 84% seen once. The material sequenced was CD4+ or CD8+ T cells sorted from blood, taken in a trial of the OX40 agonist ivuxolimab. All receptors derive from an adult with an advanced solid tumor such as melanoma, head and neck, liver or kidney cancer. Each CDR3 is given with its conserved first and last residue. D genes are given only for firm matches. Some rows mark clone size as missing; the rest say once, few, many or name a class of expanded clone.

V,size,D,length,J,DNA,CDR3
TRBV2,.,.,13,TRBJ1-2,TGTGCCAGCAGTGGGATCTTATTCTATGGCTACACCTTC,CASSGILFYGYTF
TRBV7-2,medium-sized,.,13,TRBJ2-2,TGTGCCAGCAGCTATAGGCCAGCCGGGGAGCTGTTTTTT,CASSYRPAGELFF
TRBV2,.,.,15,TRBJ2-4,TGTGCCAGCAAGGGGGAGGGGATTAGCAAAAACATTCAGTACTTC,CASKGEGISKNIQYF
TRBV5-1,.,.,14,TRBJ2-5,TGCGCCAGCAGCCCTTCGAGGAAACAAGAGACCCAGTACTTC,CASSPSRKQETQYF
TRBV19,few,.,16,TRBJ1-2,TGTGCCAGTAGTCCGTCGCAAGACCCCGCTAACTATGGCTACACCTTC,CASSPSQDPANYGYTF
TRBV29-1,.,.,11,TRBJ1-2,TGCAGCGTAAGATCCTATGGGAGCTACACCTTC,CSVRSYGSYTF
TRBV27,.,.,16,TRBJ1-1,TGTGCCAGCAGTTTTATGATGACAGCTGTTCACACTGAAGCTTTCTTT,CASSFMMTAVHTEAFF
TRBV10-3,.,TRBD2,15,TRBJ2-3,TGTGCCATCAGTGAGTCTAGCGGGGCGACAGATACGCAGTATTTT,CAISESSGATDTQYF
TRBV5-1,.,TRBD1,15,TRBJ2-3,TGCGCCAGCAGCTACGGGGACAGGGGCACAGATACGCAGTATTTT,CASSYGDRGTDTQYF
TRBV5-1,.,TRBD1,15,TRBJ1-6,TGCGCCAGCAGGATGACAGGGGTCGGAAATTCACCCCTCCACTTT,CASRMTGVGNSPLHF
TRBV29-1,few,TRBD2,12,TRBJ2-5,TGCAGCGTTGGGGGGGGGTCAGAGACCCAGTACTTC,CSVGGGSETQYF
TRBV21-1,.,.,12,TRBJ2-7,TGTGCCAGCAGCAATCCCGCCACAGGGCAGTACTTC,CASSNPATGQYF
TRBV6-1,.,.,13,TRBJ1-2,TGTGCCAGCACCTCGGACGGAACCCGAGGCTACACCTTC,CASTSDGTRGYTF
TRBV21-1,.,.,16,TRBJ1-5,TGTGCCAGCAGGCCTACCGGGACACCTAGCAATCAGCCCCAGCATTTT,CASRPTGTPSNQPQHF
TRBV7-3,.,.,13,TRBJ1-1,TGTGCCAGCAGCATAAACCCTGTGGGTGAAGCTTTCTTT,CASSINPVGEAFF
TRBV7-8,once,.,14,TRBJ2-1,TGTGCCAGCAGCTTAGCCAGGGCCAACAATGAGCAGTTCTTC,CASSLARANNEQFF
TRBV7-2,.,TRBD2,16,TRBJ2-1,TGTGCCAGCAGCATAAGGACTAGCGGAGCCTACAATGAGCAGTTCTTC,CASSIRTSGAYNEQFF
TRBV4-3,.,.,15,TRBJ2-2,TGCGCCAGCAGCCTCCAAGCGGGTTACACCGGGGAGCTGTTTTTT,CASSLQAGYTGELFF
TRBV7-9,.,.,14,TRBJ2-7,TGTGCCAGCAGCGTGGGACGGAGCTCCTACGAGCAGTACTTC,CASSVGRSSYEQYF
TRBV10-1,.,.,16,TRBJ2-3,TGCGCCAGCAGTGATCCGGGAACTGATTATATGGATACGCAGTATTTT,CASSDPGTDYMDTQYF
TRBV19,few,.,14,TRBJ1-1,TGTGCCAGTAGTACGGGACAACTTTACACTGAAGCTTTCTTT,CASSTGQLYTEAFF
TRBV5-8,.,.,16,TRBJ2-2,TGTGCCAGCAAATCTATACAACTTACGAACACCGGGGAGCTGTTTTTT,CASKSIQLTNTGELFF
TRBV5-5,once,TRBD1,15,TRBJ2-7,TGTGCCAGCAGCTTGGGACAGGGTGAGAACCACGAGCAGTACTTC,CASSLGQGENHEQYF
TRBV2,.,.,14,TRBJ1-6,TGTGCCAGCAGTCTAAGGTCGGCCAATTCACCCCTCCACTTT,CASSLRSANSPLHF
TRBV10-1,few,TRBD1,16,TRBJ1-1,TGCGCCAGCAGTGAGCCCTTCGGAGGGGGCCTCGTTGTGGCTTTCTTT,CASSEPFGGGLVVAFF
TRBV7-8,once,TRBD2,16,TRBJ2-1,TGTGCCAGCAGCTTAGAGGGACTAGCGGTGAACAATGAGCAGTTCTTC,CASSLEGLAVNNEQFF
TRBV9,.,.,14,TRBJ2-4,TGTGCCAGCGGCGTAGGGGACCACAAAAACATTCAGTACTTC,CASGVGDHKNIQYF
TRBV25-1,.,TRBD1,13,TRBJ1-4,TGTGCCAGCGACAGGGGAATTCGCGAAAAACTGTTTTTT,CASDRGIREKLFF
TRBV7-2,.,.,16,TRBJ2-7,TGTGCCAGCAGCTCCGCCCCGGGGAGGCCAGCCTACGAGCAGTACTTC,CASSSAPGRPAYEQYF